These 28 T cell receptor beta chains were all obtained from the same sample, sequenced in a study of T cell repertoires in cytomegalovirus infection. Antigens for these TCRs are unknown. One entry per CDR3 protein results from TCRdb running MiXCR on the reads. The table lists some 500,000 distinct CDR3 sequences, 30% to 40% of them singletons. Sequenced material: cultured PBMCs, taken from culture after CMV antigen stimulation. These TCRs come from a human donor in good health (CMV status not recorded). Some clones in this sample may be carry-over from other donors' samples.

This chain connects TRBV11-2 to TRBJ1-1, with a weak D call TRBD1 (5 bases). Per germline, CDR1 SGHAT and CDR2 FQNNGV. Deletions cut 0 bases from V and 4 bases from J, with 12 bases between. The CDR3 contains 15 residues. The CDR3: CASSLDGSRVTEAFF. The CDR3 DNA reads as TGTGCCAGCAGCTTAGATGGTTCCAGGGTCACTGAAGCTTTCTTT.

J is TRBJ1-1 and V is TRBV10-3; TRBD1 matches at 9 bases. The CDR3 has 14 amino acids. Germline V gene sequence: CDR1 ENHRY, CDR2 SYGVKD. J lost 4 bases, V lost 7 bases, and 7 bases had no gene match. CDR3 nucleotides: TGTGCCATCACTCTACAGGGGGCCGGCACTGAAGCTTTCTTT. It encodes CAITLQGAGTEAFF.

This clonotype has a handful of counts. V gene TRBV4-1 combines with J gene TRBJ1-4; 7 bases map to TRBD1. Per the germline V gene, CDR1 is MGHRA and CDR2 is YSYEKL. With 2 bases clipped from V and 5 bases from J, the junction kept 8 bases outside the gene matches. This CDR3 region has 16 residues. The CDR3 loop is CASSQHYRGPNEKLFF. The CDR3 DNA reads TGCGCCAGCAGCCAACACTACAGGGGCCCCAATGAAAAACTGTTTTTT.

This rearrangement joins TRBV6-1 to TRBJ1-2; 9 nucleotides match TRBD1. V trimming: 2 bases; J trimming: 6 bases; junction bases outside the gene matches: 7. Germline CDR1 reads MNHNS; CDR2 reads SASEGT. The CDR3 loop spans 15 amino acids. The CDR3 sequence is CASSEPWTGVDGYTF. The CDR3 DNA reads as TGTGCCAGCAGTGAACCCTGGACAGGGGTCGATGGCTACACCTTC.

The chain is built from TRBV12-5 and TRBJ2-3; D gene ambiguous. Germline CDR1 is LGHNT and CDR2 is FRNRAP. The CDR3 length is 13 residues. V was pared by 6 bases and J by 4 bases, with 11 bases between. The CDR3, as DNA: TGTGCTAGTGGCTCTCGGTCGGCAGATACGCAGTATTTT. Translating gives CASGSRSADTQYF.

The CDR3 loop is CASSAAGGGVSDEQFF. In nucleotides, the CDR3 is TGTGCCAGCAGCGCGGCCGGGGGGGGAGTAAGCGATGAGCAGTTCTTC. The gene calls are TRBV9 and TRBJ2-1; 8 bases map to TRBD2. V lost 3 bases and J lost 8; bases outside the gene matches: 13. Per the germline V gene, CDR1 is SGDLS and CDR2 is YYNGEE. The CDR3 runs to 16 residues.

The V call is TRBV5-1, the J call TRBJ2-1; 10 bases match TRBD2. The J segment lost 5 bases and the V segment lost 4 bases, leaving 18 bases of the junction unmatched. The V gene's germline CDR1 is SGHRS and CDR2 YFSETQ. The CDR3 consists of 19 residues. The DNA of the CDR3 is TGCGCCAGCAGCCCGGTGGTTTCTAGCGGGAGAAGGGTGGACAATGAGCAGTTCTTC. It translates to CASSPVVSSGRRVDNEQFF.

This clonotype was picked up a small number of times. The rearrangement joins TRBV7-2 to TRBJ2-1; D possibly corresponds to TRBD1 (6 bases). V was clipped by 4 bases and J by 2 bases, with 15 bases between them. CDR3 length equals 16 residues. Germline V gene data show CDR1 as SGHTA and CDR2 as FQGNSA. CDR3 in DNA: TGTGCCAGCAGCTCGAACCCCAGGGGAACCTACAATGAGCAGTTCTTC. Translated, it gives CASSSNPRGTYNEQFF.

This clonotype appeared many times. CDR3 DNA sequence: TGTGCCAGCCGAGGACAGGGCCACGAGCAGTACGTC. Amino acids: CASRGQGHEQYV. The rearrangement uses TRBV2 and TRBJ2-7, with 8 bases that match TRBD1. The CDR3 contains 12 residues. With V trimmed by 8 bases and J by 5 bases, 5 bases remained unmatched. In germline, CDR1 is SNHLY, CDR2 FYNNEI.

This clonotype was picked up many times. The chain uses TRBV28 and TRBJ2-7, with TRBD2 as a possible D gene (5 bases). The V and J ends lost 7 bases and 7 bases respectively, with 17 bases between them. CDR3 length: 13 amino acids. Germline V gene data show CDR1 as MDHEN and CDR2 as SYDVKM. Here the CDR3 reads CASTPGDRGEQYV. The CDR3 bases are TGTGCCAGCACCCCGGGCGATCGGGGTGAGCAGTACGTC.

V and J are TRBV14 and TRBJ2-1; D perhaps matches TRBD2 (6 bases). The ends were cut back, 1 base at V and 5 bases at J, with 9 bases in the middle. The CDR3 runs 14 residues. Per germline, CDR1 SGHDN and CDR2 FVKESK. CDR3 nucleotides: TGTGCCAGCAGCCAAGCTGGACTAAACAATGAGCAGTTCTTC. As protein: CASSQAGLNNEQFF.

The chain joins TRBV7-8 to TRBJ1-1, with D hard to call. Trimming took off 5 bases at V and 7 bases at J, with 14 bases between the two ends. CDR3 length: 13 residues. From germline, CDR1 is SGHVS and CDR2 FQNEAQ. CDR3 DNA: TGTGCCAGCAGCCCCTCGAGGAATAATGAAGCTTTCTTT. Translating it yields CASSPSRNNEAFF.

The sample holds a few counts of this clonotype. This chain joins TRBV28 and TRBJ1-1; 10 nucleotides match TRBD1. In germline, CDR1 is MDHEN, CDR2 SYDVKM. With 3 bases clipped from V and 5 bases from J, the junction kept 6 bases outside the gene matches. CDR3 length: 15 amino acids. CDR3: CASSLGGQGLTEAFF. CDR3 sequence (DNA): TGTGCCAGCAGTTTGGGGGGACAGGGGTTGACTGAAGCTTTCTTT.

V is TRBV20-1 and J is TRBJ1-1; D remains ambiguous. In germline, CDR1 is DFQATT, CDR2 SNEGSKA (reference sequence). The CDR3 spans 12 residues. V gave up 6 bases and J gave up 2 bases, with 10 bases separating them. The CDR3 is CSAPGPNTEAFF. The CDR3 DNA reads as TGCAGTGCCCCCGGCCCCAACACTGAAGCTTTCTTT.

This clonotype was counted between two and nine times. The chain recombines TRBV7-2 with TRBJ2-3; the match to TRBD2 covers 7 bases. Germline V lookup: CDR1 SGHTA, CDR2 FQGNSA. The trim removed 5 bases at V and 2 bases at J, leaving 4 bases unmatched. This CDR3 region has 14 residues. DNA of the CDR3: TGTGCCAGCAGCCCACTAGCGATCACAGATACGCAGTATTTT. As protein: CASSPLAITDTQYF.

This chain uses TRBV7-2 with TRBJ2-5; possibly TRBD2 for D (5 bases). The CDR3 has 15 amino acids. The germline CDR1 and CDR2 sequences are SGHTA and FQGNSA. The ends were cut back, 4 bases at V and 2 bases at J, with 14 bases in the middle. The CDR3 DNA follows: TGTGCCAGCAGCTCGGGATATCGCCTACAAGAGACCCAGTACTTC. It specifies CASSSGYRLQETQYF.

This clonotype was counted a few times. The chain uses TRBV10-3 and TRBJ2-7; TRBD2 aligns across 14 bases. Unmatched junction bases numbered 14, after V lost 10 bases and J lost 3 bases. The germline CDR1 and CDR2 sequences are ENHRY and SYGVKD. The CDR3 totals 17 residues. This CDR3 reads CATRPGLAGEANYEQYF. DNA for the CDR3: TGTGCCACCAGGCCGGGACTAGCGGGAGAAGCCAACTACGAGCAGTACTTC.

This clonotype appeared a few times. The chain recombines TRBV19 with TRBJ2-1, with 8 bases lining up with TRBD2. Germline V lookup: CDR1 LNHDA, CDR2 SQIVND (reference sequence). This CDR3 spans 15 amino acids. Trimming at V came to 10 bases and at J to 2 bases, leaving 10 bases not matched to a gene. CDR3 in DNA: TGTGCCACCGCGTCTAGCGGGCGCCCCTACAATGAGCAGTTCTTC. Amino acids: CATASSGRPYNEQFF.

The gene calls are TRBV10-2 and TRBJ2-7; D is undetermined. The CDR3 runs 13 residues. The V gene's germline CDR1 is WSHSY and CDR2 SAAADI. The V and J ends lost 4 bases and 2 bases respectively, with 9 bases between them. CDR3 nucleotides: TGCGCCAGCAGTGTAAGCGCCGCCTACGAGCAGTACGTC. Protein sequence: CASSVSAAYEQYV.

This sequence joins TRBV11-3 and TRBJ2-1; 13 nucleotides agree with TRBD2. There are 15 residues in the CDR3. The V and J ends lost 5 bases and 9 bases, in that order; junction bases with no gene match: 7. CDR1 SGHNT and CDR2 YENEEA come from the germline V gene. CDR3 sequence (DNA): TGTGCCAGCAGCGGAGGGACTAGCGGGATTAGTGAGCAGTTCTTC. As protein: CASSGGTSGISEQFF.

The chain links TRBV12-3 or TRBV12-4 to TRBJ1-1; 7 bases match TRBD1. The ends lost 6 bases at V and 8 bases at J; junction bases unmatched: 9. The CDR3 covers 13 residues. The CDR3 region is CASRDDPGQEAFF. For the CDR3, the DNA is TGTGCCAGCAGGGATGACCCGGGACAGGAAGCTTTCTTT.

This sequence joins TRBV20-1 and TRBJ2-5; the match to TRBD2 covers 13 bases. V trimming: 5 bases; J trimming: 5 bases; junction bases outside the gene matches: 5. CDR1 DFQATT and CDR2 SNEGSKA come from the germline V gene (reference sequence). The CDR3 is 14 amino acids. The CDR3 spells CSAPLAGGSETQYF. The CDR3 nucleotides are TGCAGTGCTCCACTAGCGGGAGGGTCCGAGACCCAGTACTTC.

This clonotype was counted ten times or more. The chain recombines TRBV7-2 with TRBJ2-1; 12 bases are shared with TRBD2. This CDR3 is 18 amino acids long. CDR1 SGHTA and CDR2 FQGNSA come from the germline V gene. With 5 bases clipped from V and 1 base from J, the junction kept 9 bases outside the gene matches. CDR3 residues: CASSHLAGGPKSYNEQFF. For the CDR3, the DNA is TGTGCCAGCAGCCATCTAGCGGGAGGGCCTAAGTCCTACAATGAGCAGTTCTTC.

This chain uses TRBV7-2 with TRBJ2-1; D tentatively fits TRBD1 or TRBD2 (5 bases each). Germline V gene lookup returns CDR1 SGHTA and CDR2 FQGNSA. The CDR3 length is 16 residues. Trimming stripped 1 base from V and 0 bases from J, with 10 bases between. CDR3: CASSLDGTISYNEQFF. In DNA form, the CDR3 reads TGTGCCAGCAGCTTAGATGGGACCATCTCCTACAATGAGCAGTTCTTC.

This sequence joins TRBV6-6 and TRBJ2-1, with 7 bases aligning to TRBD2. The trim removed 7 bases at V and 7 bases at J, leaving 10 bases unmatched. Germline V CDR1 and CDR2: MNHNY, SVGAGI (reference sequence). The CDR3 is 14 amino acids. CDR3 region: CASTSGGSRNEQFF. The CDR3 coding sequence is TGTGCCAGCACGTCGGGCGGGAGTCGGAATGAGCAGTTCTTC.

The CDR3 region is CASSRLGRSDEQYF. Written as DNA, the CDR3 is TGTGCCAGCAGTCGGCTCGGGAGATCCGACGAGCAGTACTTC. This chain connects TRBV6-5 to TRBJ2-7; weak D call: TRBD2 (6 bases). The CDR3 runs to 14 residues. Germline CDR1 is MNHEY and CDR2 is SVGAGI. V was pared by 5 bases and J by 5 bases, with 16 bases between.

This chain links TRBV2 with TRBJ2-1; 7 nucleotides line up with TRBD1. CDR3 length: 13 residues. After removal of 6 bases from V and 6 bases from J, the junction contained 5 bases not matched to a gene. Germline values: CDR1 SNHLY, CDR2 FYNNEI. CDR3 nucleotide sequence: TGTGCCAGCAGGCAAGGACAGGCCAATGAGCAGTTCTTC. Protein: CASRQGQANEQFF.

The chain recombines TRBV6-2 or TRBV6-3 with TRBJ2-7; TRBD2 might be the D (5 bases). The CDR3 spans 12 residues. V lost 5 bases, J lost 4 bases, and 9 bases lay in between. The germline CDR1 and CDR2 sequences are MNHEY and SVGEGT. For the CDR3, the DNA is TGTGCCAGCAGTACTAGGAGGTACGAGCAGTACTTC. Its translation is CASSTRRYEQYF.